The next 24 T cell receptor beta chains were all read from a single sample in a study of T cell responses to AZD1222 COVID-19 vaccine. Libraries were prepared by immunoSEQ multiplex PCR; TCRdb keeps only in-frame clonotypes and omits some of them. The table includes 90,000 to 100,000 clones, around 90% detected once. The starting material was peripheral blood, obtained on day 0 of AZD1222 vaccination. These receptors were taken from an adult in good health.

This rearrangement joins TRBV3-1 (or the pseudogene TRBV3-2) to TRBJ2-7; 8 bases match TRBD2. With 0 bases clipped from V and 4 bases from J, the junction kept 2 bases outside the gene matches. The germline V gene has CDR1 LGHDT and CDR2 YNNKEL (reference sequence). The CDR3 consists of 14 residues. This chain's CDR3 is CASSQERGAYEQYF. CDR3 sequence (DNA): TGTGCCAGCAGCCAAGAGCGGGGGGCGTACGAGCAGTACTTC.

The CDR3, as DNA: TGTGCCACCTCGGACAGGGAGAGCACCGGGGAGCTGTTTTTT. This sequence encodes CATSDRESTGELFF. The J gene is TRBJ2-2, the V gene TRBV19; 8 bases map to TRBD1. The V and J ends lost 10 bases and 4 bases, in that order; junction bases with no gene match: 8. Germline V gene data show CDR1 as LNHDA and CDR2 as SQIVND (reference sequence). The CDR3 sequence is 14 residues long.

The rearrangement joins TRBV6-5 to TRBJ1-6, with D possibly being TRBD1 (6 bases). With 7 bases removed from V and 10 bases from J, the gap between germline ends came to 17 bases. Germline V gives CDR1 MNHEY, CDR2 SVGAGI. The CDR3 consists of 14 residues. Written as DNA, the CDR3 is TGTGCCAGCACCGCGGGCAGGGGCGGATCACCCCTCCACTTT. It codes for CASTAGRGGSPLHF.

The chain joins TRBV12-5 to TRBJ1-2, with D hard to call. The CDR3 consists of 12 residues. Germline values: CDR1 LGHNT, CDR2 FRNRAP. The V end lost 3 bases, the J end lost 8 bases, and 10 bases lay between the germline ends. The CDR3 sequence: CASGFVDRGYTF. The CDR3 nucleotides are TGTGCTAGTGGTTTCGTGGATCGCGGCTACACCTTC.

The chain couples TRBV9 to TRBJ1-2; 8 bases align to TRBD1. V shed 2 bases, J shed 6 bases, and the junction held 3 bases outside the gene matches. Germline V gives CDR1 SGDLS, CDR2 YYNGEE. The CDR3 is 13 residues long. Written as DNA, the CDR3 is TGTGCCAGCAGCGTCGGACAGGGTAATGGCTACACCTTC. It codes for CASSVGQGNGYTF. The whole variable domain, filled in from reference TRBV9 and TRBJ1-2, reads DSGVTQTPKHLITATGQRVTLRCSPRSGDLSVYWYQQSLDQGLQFLIQYYNGEERAKGNILERFSAQQFPDLHSELNLSSLELGDSALYFCASSVGQGNGYTFGSGTRLTVV.

Of note for this clone: Mismatch with germline at one junction end may stem from a read error. CDR3 in amino acids: CASSLNRQETQYF. In nucleotides, the CDR3 is TGTGCTAGCAGCCTGAATCGACAAGAGACCCAGTACTTC. The J gene is TRBJ2-5, the V gene TRBV7-7, with D unresolved. The CDR3 consists of 13 residues. Germline V gives CDR1 SSHAT, CDR2 FNYEAQ (reference sequence).

The chain couples TRBV6-6 to TRBJ1-3; D is uncertain. CDR1 is MNHNY and CDR2 is SVGAGI in the germline V gene (reference sequence). Trimming stripped 7 bases from V and 4 bases from J, with 11 bases between. The CDR3 runs to 13 residues. CDR3 nucleotide sequence: TGTGCCAGCACCATGACCCCGGGAAACACCATATATTTT. Translating it yields CASTMTPGNTIYF.

The chain uses TRBV7-3 and TRBJ2-2; D is uncertain. CDR1 and CDR2 from the germline V gene are SGHTA and FQGTGA. V gave up 3 bases and J gave up 0 bases, with 11 bases separating them. This CDR3 contains 16 residues. This chain's CDR3 is CASSLLSRANTGELFF. The CDR3 bases are TGTGCCAGCAGCTTGCTTTCTAGGGCGAACACCGGGGAGCTGTTTTTT.

This clone was found a few times. Likely a read error: the CDR3 ends without its conserved phenylalanine or tryptophan. The limits of the CDR3 on the DNA are not certain, so only TCRdb's listed CDR3 is given. The J gene is TRBJ2-7, the V gene TRBV11-3; TRBD2 is the table's D call and was not checked against the DNA. The CDR3 comprises 17 residues, both ends counted. Per the germline V gene, CDR1 is SGHNT and CDR2 is YENEEA. This CDR3 is CASSLVTGEGTSGRAIS.

In its sample, this clone was seen a few times. The chain links TRBV3-1 (or the pseudogene TRBV3-2) to TRBJ1-1; 9 bases fit TRBD1. This CDR3 has 13 amino acids. V lost 4 bases, J lost 7 bases, and 4 bases stayed unmatched. From germline, CDR1 is LGHDT and CDR2 YNNKEL (reference sequence). CDR3 nucleotides: TGTGCCAGCAGCCGTCGGGGACAGGGTGAAGCTTTCTTT. Its protein product is CASSRRGQGEAFF.

The table lists this clone with a few counts. The rearrangement uses TRBV7-2 and TRBJ1-3; weak D call: TRBD1 (6 bases). The V end lost 4 bases, the J end lost 2 bases, and 9 bases lay between the germline ends. The CDR3 is 14 amino acids. The germline gives CDR1 SGHTA, CDR2 FQGNSA. CDR3 region: CASSYRAAGNTIYF. The CDR3 DNA follows: TGTGCCAGCAGCTACAGGGCCGCTGGAAACACCATATATTTT.

This clone was seen ten or more times. This sequence joins TRBV7-3 and TRBJ2-1; TRBD1 aligns across 7 bases. J was trimmed by 7 bases and V by 4 bases; bases with no gene match: 4. This CDR3 is 13 amino acids long. The germline V gene has CDR1 SGHTA and CDR2 FQGTGA. CDR3 sequence (DNA): TGTGCCAGCAGCTACGGGACAGCAAATGAGCAGTTCTTC. This codes for CASSYGTANEQFF.

This rearrangement joins TRBV1 to TRBJ2-1; the listed D gene, TRBD2, was not tested against the DNA. TRBV1 is a pseudogene locus. The CDR3 runs to 17 residues. The CDR3 DNA reads as TGCACCAGCAGCCATGACACTAGCGGGAGAAGTAGCAATGAGCAGTTCTTC. Its translation: CTSSHDTSGRSSNEQFF.

The chain couples TRBV6-1 to TRBJ2-1; tentatively, D is TRBD2 (5 bases). V lost 3 bases to trimming and J lost 0 bases, with 12 bases between them. Germline V gene lookup returns CDR1 MNHNS and CDR2 SASEGT. This CDR3 is 16 amino acids long. CDR3 coding DNA: TGTGCCAGCAGTGATCATATAGCGAGCTCCTACAATGAGCAGTTCTTC. Protein: CASSDHIASSYNEQFF.

The V and J genes are TRBV5-1 and TRBJ1-2; the match to TRBD1 covers 11 bases. CDR1 is SGHRS, CDR2 YFSETQ, per germline. The CDR3 is 14 residues long. V dropped 3 bases and J dropped 5; count of bases not matched to a gene: 3. CDR3 bases: TGCGCCAGCAGCTGGGGACAGGGGGGATATGGCTACACCTTC. Translation gives CASSWGQGGYGYTF.

The gene calls are TRBV5-4 and TRBJ1-3, with TRBD1 as a possible D gene (6 bases). Germline V CDR1 and CDR2: SGHNT, YYREEE (reference sequence). The CDR3 has 14 residues. V was cut by 7 bases and J by 1 base, with 12 bases left in between. The CDR3 nucleotides read TGTGCCAGCGGGTTTACAGGGTCTGGAAACACCATATATTTT. Translation gives CASGFTGSGNTIYF.

V usage is TRBV19 and J usage is TRBJ1-2, with TRBD1 identical over 7 bases. CDR1 LNHDA and CDR2 SQIVND come from the germline V gene (reference sequence). Trimming cost V 8 bases and J 13 bases; bases outside gene matches: 13. The CDR3 runs to 12 residues. The CDR3 protein is CASGAGGGASTF. The CDR3 nucleotides are TGTGCCAGTGGGGCCGGAGGGGGCGCCTCCACCTTC.

V is TRBV5-1 and J is TRBJ2-1, with 8 bases matching TRBD1. V was pared by 2 bases and J by 6 bases, with 4 bases of the junction left unmatched. Germline V CDR1 and CDR2: SGHRS, YFSETQ. The CDR3 length is 14 residues. Written as DNA, the CDR3 is TGCGCCAGCAGCTTTCAGGGGGCAGGCAATGAGCAGTTCTTC. Its protein is CASSFQGAGNEQFF.

This clone was found once. The CDR3 DNA follows: TGCAGTGCTAGTGGTCTAGCGGGGAATACCTACAATGAGCAGTTCTTC. This encodes CSASGLAGNTYNEQFF. The V gene is TRBV20-1, the J gene TRBJ2-1, with 9 positions matching TRBD2. J was trimmed by 2 bases and V by 3 bases; bases with no gene match: 8. The V gene's germline CDR1 is DFQATT and CDR2 SNEGSKA (reference sequence). CDR3 size: 16 residues.

The rearrangement joins TRBV7-9 to TRBJ1-6; possible D gene TRBD1, 6 bases. V was pared by 5 bases and J by 6 bases, with 14 bases between. This CDR3 spans 15 amino acids. Germline V lookup: CDR1 SEHNR, CDR2 FQNEAQ (reference sequence). The CDR3, as DNA: TGTGCCAGCAGCCAGGGGACCTCCGGTAATTCACCCCTCCACTTT. The encoded protein is CASSQGTSGNSPLHF.

The chain has TRBV27 and TRBJ1-6; the D is unclear. Germline V CDR1 and CDR2: MNHEY, SMNVEV (reference sequence). The V end was cut by 3 bases, the J end by 0 bases, with 6 bases between. The CDR3 spans 15 residues. CDR3 DNA: TGTGCCAGCAGTTTTGGGAGCTCCTATAATTCACCCCTCCACTTT. This translates into CASSFGSSYNSPLHF.

The rearrangement uses TRBV3-1 (or the pseudogene TRBV3-2) and TRBJ2-1; 11 bases are shared with TRBD2. There are 17 residues in the CDR3. CDR1 is LGHDT, CDR2 YNNKEL, per germline (reference sequence). J was trimmed by 10 bases and V by 0 bases; bases with no gene match: 11. DNA for the CDR3: TGTGCCAGCAGCCAAGATATTATAGCGGGAGGGCCTATCGAGCAGTTCTTC. It is translated as CASSQDIIAGGPIEQFF.

V usage is TRBV11-3 and J usage is TRBJ2-1; TRBD1 agrees at 8 bases. Germline lookup yields CDR1 SGHNT and CDR2 YENEEA. The CDR3 loop spans 14 amino acids. Germline trimming cut 1 base from V and 8 bases from J; bases unmatched to any gene: 4. In nucleotides, the CDR3 is TGTGCCAGCAGCTTAGGACAGGGGATGGATGAGCAGTTCTTC. Translated, it gives CASSLGQGMDEQFF.

The chain joins TRBV6-6 to TRBJ2-1; 7 nucleotides agree with TRBD2. V gave up 2 bases and J gave up 4 bases; unmatched junction bases: 8. Germline assignment: CDR1 MNHNY and CDR2 SVGAGI (reference sequence). The CDR3 totals 16 residues. CDR3 loop: CASSYGWGGRYNEQFF. CDR3 sequence (DNA): TGTGCCAGCAGTTACGGATGGGGGGGTAGGTACAATGAGCAGTTCTTC.